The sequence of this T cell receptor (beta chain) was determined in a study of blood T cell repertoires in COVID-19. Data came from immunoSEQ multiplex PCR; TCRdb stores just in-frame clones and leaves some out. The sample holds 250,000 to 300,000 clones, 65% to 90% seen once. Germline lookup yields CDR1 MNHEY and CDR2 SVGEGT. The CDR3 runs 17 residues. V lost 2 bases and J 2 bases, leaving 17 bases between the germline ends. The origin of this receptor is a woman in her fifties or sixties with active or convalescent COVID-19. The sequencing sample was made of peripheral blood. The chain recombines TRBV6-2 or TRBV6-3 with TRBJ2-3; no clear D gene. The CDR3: CASSYRLLTTNTDTQYF. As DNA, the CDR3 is TGTGCCAGCAGTTACCGGTTACTAACCACGAACACAGATACGCAGTATTTT.